This is a list of T cell receptor beta chains from one sample in a study of blood T cells in healthy people across ages. TCRdb redid the calling of the 5' RACE reads with MiXCR, one entry per CDR3 protein. The sample shows some 790,000 distinct CDR3 sequences, more than 25% of them seen only once. The material sequenced was blood. The receptors originated from a woman of 80 years or more in good health. Each CDR3 is given with its conserved first and last residue. The order of the fields is J gene, D gene, V gene, clone size, CDR3 protein, CDR3 DNA. D genes are given only for firm matches. Some rows have no size entry. The others give once, few or many, or a class for an expanded clone.

j_call: TRBJ2-3
d_call: .
v_call: TRBV3-1
clone_size: .
cdr3_aa: CATSPGAGLDTQYF
cdr3_nt: TGTGCCACCTCCCCAGGGGCAGGGTTGGATACGCAGTATTTT

j_call: TRBJ2-3
d_call: .
v_call: TRBV20-1
clone_size: many
cdr3_aa: CSASLSSTDTQYF
cdr3_nt: TGCAGTGCTAGTCTGTCTAGCACAGATACGCAGTATTTT

j_call: TRBJ1-1
d_call: TRBD1
v_call: TRBV3-1
clone_size: .
cdr3_aa: CASSLPGQGSEAFF
cdr3_nt: TGTGCCAGCAGCCTGCCGGGACAGGGTAGTGAAGCTTTCTTT

j_call: TRBJ1-2
d_call: .
v_call: TRBV20-1
clone_size: .
cdr3_aa: CSARRQLYGYTF
cdr3_nt: TGCAGTGCTAGGCGGCAGCTTTATGGCTACACCTTC

j_call: TRBJ2-5
d_call: .
v_call: TRBV24-1
clone_size: .
cdr3_aa: CATGDFSGETQYF
cdr3_nt: TGTGCCACCGGTGATTTTTCAGGAGAGACCCAGTACTTC

j_call: TRBJ2-5
d_call: TRBD1
v_call: TRBV12-3/TRBV12-4
clone_size: many
cdr3_aa: CASSLRQGQETQYF
cdr3_nt: TGTGCCAGCAGCCTTCGACAGGGTCAAGAGACCCAGTACTTC

j_call: TRBJ2-3
d_call: .
v_call: TRBV29-1
clone_size: many
cdr3_aa: CSVAAGGEDTQYF
cdr3_nt: TGCAGCGTTGCCGCCGGCGGGGAAGATACGCAGTATTTT

j_call: TRBJ2-2
d_call: .
v_call: TRBV6-5
clone_size: .
cdr3_aa: CASTRGSSTGELFF
cdr3_nt: TGTGCCAGCACCAGGGGCAGTAGCACCGGGGAGCTGTTTTTT

j_call: TRBJ2-5
d_call: .
v_call: TRBV29-1
clone_size: many
cdr3_aa: CSVTGTPNNEQYF
cdr3_nt: TGCAGCGTAACCGGGACGCCGAACAATGAGCAGTACTTC

j_call: TRBJ1-3
d_call: .
v_call: TRBV12-3/TRBV12-4
clone_size: .
cdr3_aa: CASSFRRQTSGNTIYF
cdr3_nt: TGTGCCAGCAGTTTCCGAAGGCAAACCAGCGGAAACACCATATATTTT

j_call: TRBJ1-2
d_call: .
v_call: TRBV3-1
clone_size: .
cdr3_aa: CASSQASGYTF
cdr3_nt: TGTGCCAGCAGCCAAGCTAGCGGCTACACCTTC

j_call: TRBJ2-3
d_call: .
v_call: TRBV6-6
clone_size: .
cdr3_aa: CASSRLTGPTDTQYF
cdr3_nt: TGTGCCAGCAGCCGCTTGACAGGTCCCACAGATACGCAGTATTTT

j_call: TRBJ1-5
d_call: .
v_call: TRBV4-3
clone_size: many
cdr3_aa: CASSQALGHGVQPQHF
cdr3_nt: TGCGCCAGCAGCCAAGCCCTGGGACATGGAGTTCAGCCCCAGCATTTT

j_call: TRBJ1-2
d_call: TRBD1
v_call: TRBV4-3
clone_size: .
cdr3_aa: CANSHLLTGGNYGYTF
cdr3_nt: TGCGCCAACAGCCACCTCCTGACAGGGGGGAACTATGGCTACACCTTC

j_call: TRBJ2-7
d_call: TRBD1
v_call: TRBV6-2/TRBV6-3
clone_size: many
cdr3_aa: CASSYAGQGRFGSYEQYF
cdr3_nt: TGTGCCAGCAGTTACGCGGGACAGGGGAGATTTGGCTCCTACGAGCAGTACTTC

j_call: TRBJ2-5
d_call: .
v_call: TRBV6-6
clone_size: many
cdr3_aa: CASSYSAGPIGETQYF
cdr3_nt: TGTGCCAGCAGTTACTCGGCAGGGCCTATAGGAGAGACCCAGTACTTC

j_call: TRBJ2-7
d_call: TRBD2
v_call: TRBV28
clone_size: .
cdr3_aa: CASSFRFGTSGTQLYEQYF
cdr3_nt: TGTGCCAGCAGTTTCAGATTTGGGACTAGCGGAACTCAGCTTTACGAGCAGTACTTC

j_call: TRBJ2-5
d_call: .
v_call: TRBV2
clone_size: few
cdr3_aa: CASGGLFQETQYF
cdr3_nt: TGTGCCAGCGGAGGACTCTTCCAAGAGACCCAGTACTTC

j_call: TRBJ1-1
d_call: .
v_call: TRBV30
clone_size: few
cdr3_aa: CAWSVRARNTEAFF
cdr3_nt: TGTGCCTGGAGTGTAAGGGCCAGGAACACTGAAGCTTTCTTT

j_call: TRBJ1-5
d_call: .
v_call: TRBV20-1
clone_size: many
cdr3_aa: CSASRAQPQHF
cdr3_nt: TGCAGTGCTAGCCGTGCTCAGCCCCAGCATTTT

j_call: TRBJ2-5
d_call: .
v_call: TRBV4-3
clone_size: many
cdr3_aa: CASSQEWLEGTQYF
cdr3_nt: TGCGCCAGCAGCCAAGAATGGTTGGAGGGGACCCAGTACTTC

j_call: TRBJ2-7
d_call: .
v_call: TRBV7-2
clone_size: few
cdr3_aa: CASSPSTGIRTDEQYF
cdr3_nt: TGTGCCAGCAGCCCCTCAACCGGGATAAGGACTGACGAGCAGTACTTC

j_call: TRBJ1-6
d_call: .
v_call: TRBV12-3/TRBV12-4
clone_size: many
cdr3_aa: CASSLVQAYNSPLHF
cdr3_nt: TGTGCCAGCAGTTTAGTTCAGGCCTATAATTCACCCCTCCACTTT

j_call: TRBJ2-3
d_call: TRBD2
v_call: TRBV4-2
clone_size: few
cdr3_aa: CASSQETSGGRGHTQYF
cdr3_nt: TGTGCCAGCAGCCAAGAGACTAGCGGGGGGCGAGGACATACGCAGTATTTT

j_call: TRBJ2-7
d_call: TRBD2
v_call: TRBV20-1
clone_size: many
cdr3_aa: CSASRQWEGEQYF
cdr3_nt: TGCAGTGCTAGCCGACAGTGGGAGGGCGAGCAGTACTTC

j_call: TRBJ2-5
d_call: TRBD1
v_call: TRBV7-8
clone_size: many
cdr3_aa: CASSFRPMTGGVVAQYF
cdr3_nt: TGTGCCAGCAGCTTTAGGCCAATGACAGGGGGGGTAGTCGCCCAGTACTTC

j_call: TRBJ1-2
d_call: .
v_call: TRBV12-3/TRBV12-4
clone_size: many
cdr3_aa: CASSLGRPLNYGYTF
cdr3_nt: TGTGCCAGCAGCCTAGGACGTCCGCTGAACTATGGCTACACCTTC

j_call: TRBJ1-5
d_call: .
v_call: TRBV6-2/TRBV6-3
clone_size: few
cdr3_aa: CASSYAAGENQPQHF
cdr3_nt: TGTGCCAGCAGTTACGCTGCAGGGGAGAATCAGCCCCAGCATTTT

j_call: TRBJ2-7
d_call: TRBD2
v_call: TRBV6-6
clone_size: many
cdr3_aa: CASSMLAGQNEQYF
cdr3_nt: TGTGCCAGCAGTATGTTAGCGGGGCAAAACGAGCAGTACTTC

j_call: TRBJ2-5
d_call: .
v_call: TRBV12-3/TRBV12-4
clone_size: many
cdr3_aa: CASSLSRGEWETQYF
cdr3_nt: TGTGCCAGCAGTTTAAGCAGGGGTGAATGGGAGACCCAGTACTTC

j_call: TRBJ1-1
d_call: .
v_call: TRBV7-2
clone_size: .
cdr3_aa: CASSLQGSLNTEAFF
cdr3_nt: TGTGCCAGCAGCTTACAGGGGAGTTTGAACACTGAAGCTTTCTTT

j_call: TRBJ1-2
d_call: .
v_call: TRBV4-3
clone_size: many
cdr3_aa: CASSQGRGYTF
cdr3_nt: TGTGCCAGCAGCCAAGGGCGGGGCTACACCTTC

j_call: TRBJ2-1
d_call: TRBD1
v_call: TRBV11-2
clone_size: many
cdr3_aa: CASSLDGTGGGEQFF
cdr3_nt: TGTGCCAGCAGCTTAGATGGGACAGGAGGGGGTGAGCAGTTCTTC

j_call: TRBJ2-1
d_call: .
v_call: TRBV11-2
clone_size: many
cdr3_aa: CASSLDGGLERSYNEQFF
cdr3_nt: TGTGCCAGCAGCTTAGATGGAGGACTGGAGAGATCCTACAATGAGCAGTTCTTC

j_call: TRBJ2-2
d_call: .
v_call: TRBV3-1
clone_size: few
cdr3_aa: CASSHFRGELFF
cdr3_nt: TGTGCCAGCAGCCACTTCCGTGGGGAGCTGTTTTTT

j_call: TRBJ2-1
d_call: .
v_call: TRBV11-3
clone_size: .
cdr3_aa: CASSFIVSSYNEQFF
cdr3_nt: TGTGCCAGCAGCTTCATAGTTAGCTCCTACAATGAGCAGTTCTTC

j_call: TRBJ1-2
d_call: TRBD1
v_call: TRBV12-3/TRBV12-4
clone_size: many
cdr3_aa: CASSNPGQGKRGYTF
cdr3_nt: TGTGCCAGCAGTAACCCGGGACAGGGAAAACGAGGCTACACCTTC

j_call: TRBJ2-4
d_call: TRBD1
v_call: TRBV6-2/TRBV6-3
clone_size: .
cdr3_aa: CAGSYRDRGFKNIQYF
cdr3_nt: TGTGCCGGCAGTTACCGGGACAGAGGTTTCAAAAACATTCAGTACTTC

j_call: TRBJ2-7
d_call: .
v_call: TRBV7-2
clone_size: .
cdr3_aa: CASSFVGYSYNEQYF
cdr3_nt: TGTGCCAGCAGCTTTGTGGGCTACTCCTACAATGAGCAGTACTTC

j_call: TRBJ1-2
d_call: .
v_call: TRBV7-2
clone_size: many
cdr3_aa: CASSSTPRTAGYTF
cdr3_nt: TGTGCCAGCAGCTCCACGCCAAGGACAGCAGGCTACACCTTC

j_call: TRBJ1-1
d_call: .
v_call: TRBV7-2
clone_size: many
cdr3_aa: CASSQSIDRNTEAFF
cdr3_nt: TGTGCCAGCAGCCAGTCGATAGACAGAAACACTGAAGCTTTCTTT

j_call: TRBJ2-5
d_call: TRBD1
v_call: TRBV29-1
clone_size: many
cdr3_aa: CSARQGVQETQYF
cdr3_nt: TGCAGCGCCCGACAGGGGGTACAAGAGACCCAGTACTTC

j_call: TRBJ1-1
d_call: .
v_call: TRBV10-3
clone_size: few
cdr3_aa: CAISHERDTEAFF
cdr3_nt: TGTGCCATCAGTCACGAGAGGGATACTGAAGCTTTCTTT

j_call: TRBJ1-2
d_call: .
v_call: TRBV12-3/TRBV12-4
clone_size: many
cdr3_aa: CASTLNRDNYGYTF
cdr3_nt: TGTGCCAGCACTTTGAACAGGGATAACTATGGCTACACCTTC

j_call: TRBJ1-1
d_call: TRBD1
v_call: TRBV12-3/TRBV12-4
clone_size: few
cdr3_aa: CASSLYPDRPNTEAFF
cdr3_nt: TGTGCCAGCAGTTTATATCCGGACAGGCCGAACACTGAAGCTTTCTTT

j_call: TRBJ2-7
d_call: TRBD1
v_call: TRBV2
clone_size: .
cdr3_aa: CASNRDRGGHNEQYF
cdr3_nt: TGTGCCAGCAATCGGGACAGGGGAGGGCACAATGAGCAGTACTTC

j_call: TRBJ2-7
d_call: TRBD1
v_call: TRBV12-3/TRBV12-4
clone_size: many
cdr3_aa: CASSPRQGVWAQYF
cdr3_nt: TGTGCCAGCAGTCCTAGACAGGGGGTATGGGCCCAGTACTTC

j_call: TRBJ1-6
d_call: .
v_call: TRBV20-1
clone_size: .
cdr3_aa: CSAKSGQKNSPLHF
cdr3_nt: TGTAGTGCTAAAAGCGGGCAGAAAAATTCACCCCTCCACTTT

j_call: TRBJ2-5
d_call: TRBD1
v_call: TRBV11-2
clone_size: .
cdr3_aa: CASSLDRGTGETQYF
cdr3_nt: TGTGCCAGCAGCCTAGATAGGGGGACAGGCGAGACCCAGTACTTC

j_call: TRBJ1-6
d_call: TRBD1
v_call: TRBV7-2
clone_size: .
cdr3_aa: CASSVGAGGNNSPLHF
cdr3_nt: TGTGCCAGCAGCGTAGGCGCAGGGGGGAATAATTCACCCCTCCACTTT

j_call: TRBJ2-5
d_call: TRBD2
v_call: TRBV19
clone_size: .
cdr3_aa: CASSSPAAGEETQYF
cdr3_nt: TGTGCCAGTAGTTCCCCTGCAGCGGGGGAGGAGACCCAGTACTTC

j_call: TRBJ1-4
d_call: .
v_call: TRBV5-1
clone_size: once
cdr3_aa: CASSLGLGNNEKLFF
cdr3_nt: TGCGCCAGCAGCTTGGGGTTAGGGAATAATGAAAAACTGTTTTTT

j_call: TRBJ1-6
d_call: .
v_call: TRBV19
clone_size: .
cdr3_aa: CASSIVAGALHF
cdr3_nt: TGTGCCAGTAGTATAGTTGCAGGAGCCCTCCACTTT

j_call: TRBJ2-1
d_call: .
v_call: TRBV7-9
clone_size: many
cdr3_aa: CASITAPAGYNEQFF
cdr3_nt: TGTGCCAGCATTACAGCGCCTGCAGGGTACAATGAGCAGTTCTTC

j_call: TRBJ1-2
d_call: .
v_call: TRBV27
clone_size: once
cdr3_aa: CASRSGYGYTF
cdr3_nt: TGTGCCAGCAGATCTGGCTATGGCTACACCTTC